The next 6 T cell receptor beta chains were all read from a single sample in a study of T cells in Graves' hyperthyroidism and ophthalmopathy. Amplified TCR beta CDR3 regions derived from RNA transcripts. HTBI primers were the set used in a first-round RT-PCR of the TCR CDR3. TCRdb processed the multiplex PCR reads anew with MiXCR; each CDR3 protein has one entry. Counted here are about 640,000 distinct CDR3 sequences, less than 25% occurring once; the ten biggest clones make up over 30%. The source material was blood. The source of these receptors is a man younger than 45 with Graves' ophthalmopathy.

The V call is TRBV11-1, the J call TRBJ2-7, with 8 nucleotides matching TRBD1. Germline values: CDR1 SGHAT, CDR2 FQDESV (reference sequence). V gave up 4 bases and J gave up 7 bases; unmatched junction bases: 15. The CDR3 covers 16 residues. The CDR3 loop reads CASSSTGGRRGKEQYF. The CDR3 nucleotides are TGTGCCAGCAGCTCCACAGGGGGGCGCAGAGGTAAAGAGCAGTACTTC.

CDR3: CASSVEPNQPQHF. The CDR3, as DNA: TGTGCCAGCAGCGTCGAACCTAATCAGCCCCAGCATTTT. V usage is TRBV9 and J usage is TRBJ1-5; D unresolved. The CDR3 runs to 13 residues. The germline V gene encodes CDR1 SGDLS and CDR2 YYNGEE. V lost 2 bases and J lost 4, with 7 bases in between. Full variable domain (outside the CDR3, taken from reference TRBV9 and TRBJ1-5): DSGVTQTPKHLITATGQRVTLRCSPRSGDLSVYWYQQSLDQGLQFLIQYYNGEERAKGNILERFSAQQFPDLHSELNLSSLELGDSALYFCASSVEPNQPQHFGDGTRLSIL.

This chain connects TRBV4-1 to TRBJ2-7; 9 bases are a match to TRBD2. Trimming at V came to 3 bases and at J to 1 base, leaving 7 bases not matched to a gene. CDR1 MGHRA and CDR2 YSYEKL come from the germline V gene. The CDR3 extends over 16 amino acids. The CDR3 nucleotides are TGCGCCAGCAGCCAGACCCTAGCGGGGAAATCCTACGAGCAGTACTTC. It is translated as CASSQTLAGKSYEQYF.

J is TRBJ2-3 and V is TRBV6-9, with 9 bases matching TRBD2. Germline CDR1 is MNHGY and CDR2 is SVAAGI. V shed 9 bases and J 4 bases; nucleotides not matched to a gene: 11. CDR3 length: 15 amino acids. The CDR3 is CASRYSGSSADTQYF. The CDR3 DNA is TGTGCCAGTCGTTATAGCGGGAGTTCCGCAGATACGCAGTATTTT.

This clonotype has only a few counts. The CDR3 reads CATGGQGAYEQYF. The CDR3 DNA sequence: TGTGCCACCGGGGGGCAGGGGGCCTACGAGCAGTACTTC. This sequence joins TRBV10-3 and TRBJ2-7; TRBD1 or TRBD2 may be the D gene (7 bases each). CDR1 and CDR2 from the germline V gene are ENHRY and SYGVKD. There are 13 residues in the CDR3. Between the trimmed V and J ends, which lost 10 bases and 2 bases, there was a span of 15 bases.

This clonotype was seen only once. The rearrangement uses TRBV5-5 and TRBJ2-3; 11 nucleotides line up with TRBD1. CDR3 size: 16 residues. V was clipped by 4 bases and J by 4 bases; unmatched bases: 8. Germline V lookup: CDR1 SGHKS, CDR2 YYEKEE (reference sequence). CDR3 in DNA: TGTGCCAGCAGCAGCGGACAGGGGGCGTCGGCAGATACGCAGTATTTT. Translating it yields CASSSGQGASADTQYF.